This TCR beta chain is drawn from a study of T cell changes during pregnancy in multiple sclerosis. This CDR3 comprises 15 residues. V was pared by 7 bases and J by 9 bases, with 9 bases of the junction left unmatched. Germline CDR1 is MDHEN and CDR2 is SYDVKM. The protocol was immunoSEQ multiplex PCR, while the TCRdb copy is restricted to in-frame clones and leaves out a portion. Of around 92,000 clones in the sample, approximately 94% were seen once. The TCR originated in a female donor with multiple sclerosis, enrolled in a pregnancy study. This material consisted of peripheral blood, taken in the third trimester of pregnancy. V usage is TRBV28 and J usage is TRBJ2-1, with 13 bases lining up with TRBD2. The CDR3 loop reads CASNVLGLAGVEQFF. CDR3 DNA sequence: TGTGCCAGCAATGTCCTCGGACTAGCGGGAGTTGAGCAGTTCTTC.